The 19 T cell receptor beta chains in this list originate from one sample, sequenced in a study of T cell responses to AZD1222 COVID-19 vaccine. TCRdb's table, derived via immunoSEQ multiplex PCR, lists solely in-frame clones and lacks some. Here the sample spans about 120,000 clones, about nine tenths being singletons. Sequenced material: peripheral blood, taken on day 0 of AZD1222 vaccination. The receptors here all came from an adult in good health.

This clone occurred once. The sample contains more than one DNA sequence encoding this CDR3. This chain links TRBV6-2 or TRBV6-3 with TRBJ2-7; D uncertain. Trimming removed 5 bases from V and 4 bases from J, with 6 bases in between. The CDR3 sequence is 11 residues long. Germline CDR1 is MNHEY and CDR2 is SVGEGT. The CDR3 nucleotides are TGTGCCAGCAGTCGGGCTTACGAGCAGTACTTC. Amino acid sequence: CASSRAYEQYF.

The CDR3 sequence: CASSPGTDYQPQHF. CDR3 DNA: TGTGCCAGCAGTCCCGGGACAGATTATCAGCCCCAGCATTTT. The V gene is TRBV27, the J gene TRBJ1-5, with 7 positions matching TRBD1. CDR3 length: 14 amino acids. Germline CDR1 and CDR2: MNHEY and SMNVEV (reference sequence). The trim removed 5 bases at V and 5 bases at J, leaving 6 bases unmatched.

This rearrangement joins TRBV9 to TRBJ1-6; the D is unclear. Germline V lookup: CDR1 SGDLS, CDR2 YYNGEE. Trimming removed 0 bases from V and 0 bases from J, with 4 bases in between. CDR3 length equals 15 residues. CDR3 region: CASSVGSSYNSPLHF. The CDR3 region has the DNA TGTGCCAGCAGCGTAGGGAGCTCCTATAATTCACCCCTCCACTTT.

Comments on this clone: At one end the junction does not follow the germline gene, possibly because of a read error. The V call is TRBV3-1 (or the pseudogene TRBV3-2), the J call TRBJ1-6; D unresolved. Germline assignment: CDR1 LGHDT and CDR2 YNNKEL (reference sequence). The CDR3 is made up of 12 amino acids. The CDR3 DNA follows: TGTGCCAGCCACGCCTACAATTCACCCCTCCACTTT. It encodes CASHAYNSPLHF.

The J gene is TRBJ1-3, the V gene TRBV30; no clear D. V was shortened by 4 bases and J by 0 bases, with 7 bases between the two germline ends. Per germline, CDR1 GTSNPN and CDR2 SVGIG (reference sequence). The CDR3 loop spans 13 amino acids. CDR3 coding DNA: TGTGCCTGGAAGGTGGGCTCTGGAAACACCATATATTTT. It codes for CAWKVGSGNTIYF.

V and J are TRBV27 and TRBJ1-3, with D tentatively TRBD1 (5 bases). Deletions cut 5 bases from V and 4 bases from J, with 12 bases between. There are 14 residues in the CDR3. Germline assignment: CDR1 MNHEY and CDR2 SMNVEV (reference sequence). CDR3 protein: CASSLPGPGNTIYF. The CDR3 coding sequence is TGTGCCAGCAGTCTCCCAGGGCCGGGAAACACCATATATTTT.

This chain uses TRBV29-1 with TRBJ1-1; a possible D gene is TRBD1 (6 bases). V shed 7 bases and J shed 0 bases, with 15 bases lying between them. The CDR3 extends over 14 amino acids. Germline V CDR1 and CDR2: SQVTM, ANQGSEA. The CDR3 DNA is TGCAGCGCCAAAGGGGGGGGCATGAACACTGAAGCTTTCTTT. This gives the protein CSAKGGGMNTEAFF.

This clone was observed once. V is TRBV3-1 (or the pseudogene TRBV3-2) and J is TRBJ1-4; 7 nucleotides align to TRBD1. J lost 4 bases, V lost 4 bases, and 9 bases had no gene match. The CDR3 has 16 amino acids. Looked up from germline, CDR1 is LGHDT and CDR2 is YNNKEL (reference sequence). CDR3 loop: CASSLPTRGFNEKLFF. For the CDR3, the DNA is TGTGCCAGCAGCCTTCCTACCAGGGGGTTTAATGAAAAACTGTTTTTT.

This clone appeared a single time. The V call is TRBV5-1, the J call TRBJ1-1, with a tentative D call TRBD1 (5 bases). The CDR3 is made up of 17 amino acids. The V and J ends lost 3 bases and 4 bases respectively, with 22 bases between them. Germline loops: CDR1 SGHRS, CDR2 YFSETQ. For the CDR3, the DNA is TGCGCCAGCAGCTGGGATATAGCGGGGGACGGGGGCACTGAAGCTTTCTTT. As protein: CASSWDIAGDGGTEAFF.

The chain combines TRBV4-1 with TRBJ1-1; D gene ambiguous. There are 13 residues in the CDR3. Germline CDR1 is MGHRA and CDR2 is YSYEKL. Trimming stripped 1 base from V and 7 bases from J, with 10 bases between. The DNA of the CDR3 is TGCGCCAGCAGCCAAGTGAGTCGGGTTGAAGCTTTCTTT. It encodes CASSQVSRVEAFF.

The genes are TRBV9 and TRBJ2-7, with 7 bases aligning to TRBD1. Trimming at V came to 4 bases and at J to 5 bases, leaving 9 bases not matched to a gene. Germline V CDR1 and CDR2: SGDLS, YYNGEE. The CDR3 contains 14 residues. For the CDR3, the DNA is TGTGCCAGCAGCCCTGTAGGGACAGACCACGAGCAGTACTTC. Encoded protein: CASSPVGTDHEQYF.

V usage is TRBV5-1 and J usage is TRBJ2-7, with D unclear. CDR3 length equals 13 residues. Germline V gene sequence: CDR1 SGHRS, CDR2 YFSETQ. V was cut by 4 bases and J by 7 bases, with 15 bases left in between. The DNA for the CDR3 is TGCGCCAGCAGCCCCTCGACATCTGGGGAGCAGTACTTC. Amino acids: CASSPSTSGEQYF.

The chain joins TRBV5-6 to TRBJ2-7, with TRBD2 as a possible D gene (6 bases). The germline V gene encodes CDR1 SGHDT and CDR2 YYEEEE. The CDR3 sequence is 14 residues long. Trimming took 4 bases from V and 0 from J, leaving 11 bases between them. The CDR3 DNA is TGTGCCAGCAGCCTTTCGGGGGTCTCCTACGAGCAGTACTTC. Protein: CASSLSGVSYEQYF.

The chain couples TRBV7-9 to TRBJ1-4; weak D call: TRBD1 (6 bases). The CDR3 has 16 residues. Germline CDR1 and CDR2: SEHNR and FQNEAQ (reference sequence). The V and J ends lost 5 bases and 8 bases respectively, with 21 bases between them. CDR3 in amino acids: CASSTSTGRPGEKLFF. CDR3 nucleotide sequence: TGTGCCAGCAGCACATCCACAGGGCGCCCAGGCGAAAAACTGTTTTTT.

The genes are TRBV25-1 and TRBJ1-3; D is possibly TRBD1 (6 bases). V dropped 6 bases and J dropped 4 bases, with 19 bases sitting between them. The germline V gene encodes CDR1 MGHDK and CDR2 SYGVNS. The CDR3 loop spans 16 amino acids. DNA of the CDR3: TGTGCCAGCAGCCGGGAACAGGGTCTCTCGGGAAACACCATATATTTT. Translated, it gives CASSREQGLSGNTIYF.

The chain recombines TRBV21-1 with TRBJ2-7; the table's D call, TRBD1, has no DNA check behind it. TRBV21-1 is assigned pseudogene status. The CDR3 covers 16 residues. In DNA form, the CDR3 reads TGTGCCAGCAGCAAACCCCGGGACAGCCCCTCCTACGAGCAGTACTTC. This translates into CASSKPRDSPSYEQYF.

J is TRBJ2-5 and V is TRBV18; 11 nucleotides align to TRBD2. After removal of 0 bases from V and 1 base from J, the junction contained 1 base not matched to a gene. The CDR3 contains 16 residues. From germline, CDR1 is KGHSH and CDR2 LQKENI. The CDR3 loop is CASSPPLAGGQETQYF. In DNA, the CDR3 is TGTGCCAGCTCACCACCGCTAGCGGGGGGCCAAGAGACCCAGTACTTC.

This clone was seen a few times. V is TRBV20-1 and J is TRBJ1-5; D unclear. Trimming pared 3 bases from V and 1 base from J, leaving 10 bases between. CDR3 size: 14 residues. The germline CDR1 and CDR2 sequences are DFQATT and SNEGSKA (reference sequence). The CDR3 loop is CSASDAPSNQPQHF. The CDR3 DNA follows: TGCAGTGCTAGTGACGCCCCAAGCAATCAGCCCCAGCATTTT.

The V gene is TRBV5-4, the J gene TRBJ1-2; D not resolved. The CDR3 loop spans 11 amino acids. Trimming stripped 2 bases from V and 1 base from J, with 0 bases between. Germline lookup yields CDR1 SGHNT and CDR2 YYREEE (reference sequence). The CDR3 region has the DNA TGTGCCAGCAGCTTTAACTATGGCTACACCTTC. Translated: CASSFNYGYTF.